This T cell receptor (beta chain) was sequenced for a study of radiation and T cells in renal cell carcinoma. Study-level background: Nephrectomy followed 15 Gy stereotactic body radiation by 4 weeks.

Noted time point: baseline pretreatment blood. Treatment denoted: 15 Gy SBRT to primary tumor, nephrectomy 4 weeks later. Blood was sampled at baseline, 2 weeks and 4 weeks after SBRT. This renal cell carcinoma was of the clear cell type. TCRdb keeps only in-frame clones here, not all; method: immunoSEQ multiplex PCR. The data show over 120,000 clones, with about 88% seen just once and 12% held by the top ten. This clone has only one observation. The clonotype comes from a woman aged 45-60 years with renal cell carcinoma. Sequencing was performed on blood, taken from a patient whose treatment included radiotherapy and nephrectomy.

The CDR3 DNA is TGCGCCAGCAGACTCCGGGGACAGGGTGGGGTGAACACTGAAGCTTTCTTT. Translated: CASRLRGQGGVNTEAFF. The chain couples TRBV5-1 to TRBJ1-1; 9 bases align to TRBD1. CDR1 is SGHRS, CDR2 YFSETQ, per germline. The CDR3 extends over 17 amino acids. V lost 5 bases, J lost 0 bases, and 11 bases stayed unmatched.